The 29 T cell receptor beta chains below all came from one sample that was sequenced in a study of blood T cell repertoires in COVID-19. Sequencing used immunoSEQ multiplex PCR; TCRdb keeps in-frame clones, though not all of them. The data show 300,000 or so clones, more than 85% seen once. The sequenced material came from peripheral blood. Receptors originate from a woman aged 30 to 39 with COVID-19, enrolled during active disease.

The rearrangement joins TRBV7-8 to TRBJ1-4; D uncertain. Trimming took 3 bases from V and 0 from J, leaving 20 bases between them. The CDR3 contains 19 residues. The germline V gene encodes CDR1 SGHVS and CDR2 FQNEAQ. The CDR3 spells CASSFLRLAGLATNEKLFF. The CDR3 nucleotides read TGTGCCAGCAGCTTTCTCCGGTTAGCCGGACTCGCAACTAATGAAAAACTGTTTTTT.

This clone came up a few times. V gene TRBV12-3 or TRBV12-4 combines with J gene TRBJ1-3, with D possibly TRBD1 on 6 matching bases. Deletions cut 4 bases from V and 10 bases from J, with 14 bases between. The CDR3 spans 13 residues. DNA for the CDR3: TGTGCCAGCAGTTCGTACAGGGAAGCAACCATATATTTT. It specifies CASSSYREATIYF.

V usage is TRBV7-9 and J usage is TRBJ1-1, with a weak D call TRBD1 (5 bases). The CDR3 is 15 residues long. V was trimmed by 5 bases and J by 5 bases, leaving 18 bases between them. Germline assignment: CDR1 SEHNR and CDR2 FQNEAQ (reference sequence). The CDR3 DNA is TGTGCCAGCAGCCCCCTCACAGGCCTCGGAACTGAAGCTTTCTTT. It is translated as CASSPLTGLGTEAFF.

The chain is built from TRBV10-3 and TRBJ1-5; a possible D gene is TRBD1 (6 bases). Germline V gene lookup returns CDR1 ENHRY and CDR2 SYGVKD. This CDR3 is built from 14 residues. With 9 bases removed from V and 7 bases from J, the gap between germline ends came to 19 bases. CDR3 in DNA: TGTGCCATTGCTAAACTACCGAGGGGGCAGCCCCAGCATTTT. Encoded protein: CAIAKLPRGQPQHF.

This clone was seen a few times. V and J are TRBV12-3 or TRBV12-4 and TRBJ1-1, with no clear D. The CDR3 contains 12 residues. V was shortened by 8 bases and J by 4 bases, with 11 bases between the two germline ends. Here the CDR3 DNA reads TGTGCCAGCCTCAACCCGGGCACTGAAGCTTTCTTT. Encoded protein: CASLNPGTEAFF.

In its sample, this clone was seen once. The chain's CDR3 is CASSLFASGETQYF. For the CDR3, the DNA is TGCGCCAGCAGCTTATTCGCTAGTGGGGAGACCCAGTACTTC. The rearrangement joins TRBV5-1 to TRBJ2-5, with D hard to call. The V and J ends lost 2 bases and 5 bases respectively, with 13 bases between them. Looked up from germline, CDR1 is SGHRS and CDR2 is YFSETQ. The CDR3 length is 14 residues.

This rearrangement joins TRBV7-9 to TRBJ2-3; D is uncertain. Germline CDR1 and CDR2: SEHNR and FQNEAQ (reference sequence). Trimming removed 1 base at V and 2 bases at J, with 7 bases between. This CDR3 has 14 amino acids. The CDR3 nucleotides are TGTGCCAGCAGCTTAGAACTAACCACAGATACGCAGTATTTT. Protein product: CASSLELTTDTQYF.

The V and J genes are TRBV6-5 and TRBJ2-1, with a tentative D call TRBD1 (5 bases). Per the germline V gene, CDR1 is MNHEY and CDR2 is SVGAGI. Deletions cut 7 bases from V and 1 base from J, with 11 bases between. This CDR3 has 14 residues. This CDR3 is CASTLRGSYNEQFF. The CDR3 DNA follows: TGTGCCAGCACTCTAAGGGGATCCTACAATGAGCAGTTCTTC.

This rearrangement joins TRBV2 to TRBJ2-6; D gene unclear. The CDR3 is made up of 16 amino acids. CDR1 and CDR2 (germline): SNHLY, FYNNEI. V was pared by 1 base and J by 2 bases, with 9 bases between. CDR3 residues: CASSEGLRAGANVLTF. For the CDR3, the DNA is TGTGCCAGCAGTGAAGGTTTACGGGCTGGGGCCAACGTCCTGACTTTC.

The gene calls are TRBV7-2 and TRBJ2-3; D is possibly TRBD2 (5 bases). From germline, CDR1 is SGHTA and CDR2 FQGNSA. The V end lost 1 base, the J end lost 8 bases, and 10 bases lay between the germline ends. The CDR3 runs 13 residues. The CDR3 protein is CASSLGLGVTQYF. DNA of the CDR3: TGTGCCAGCAGCTTAGGGTTGGGAGTTACGCAGTATTTT.

The chain employs TRBV29-1 and TRBJ2-3; D might be TRBD2 (7 bases). The CDR3 extends over 17 amino acids. V lost 7 bases, J lost 4 bases, and 27 bases lay in between. The germline V gene has CDR1 SQVTM and CDR2 ANQGSEA. The CDR3 loop is CSGVTLRGGLSADTQYF. For the CDR3, the DNA is TGCAGCGGAGTAACCTTGAGGGGGGGTCTTTCAGCAGATACGCAGTATTTT.

This rearrangement joins TRBV10-3 to TRBJ1-1, with a weak D call TRBD1 (6 bases). V shed 5 bases and J shed 5 bases, with 9 bases lying between them. The CDR3 length is 12 residues. The germline gives CDR1 ENHRY, CDR2 SYGVKD. Here the CDR3 reads CAISLQGTEAFF. CDR3 in DNA: TGTGCCATCAGTTTACAGGGAACTGAAGCTTTCTTT.

The chain carries TRBV28 and TRBJ1-5; no clear D gene. Trimming pared 6 bases from V and 3 bases from J, leaving 12 bases between. Germline loops: CDR1 MDHEN, CDR2 SYDVKM. The CDR3 totals 14 residues. Here the CDR3 reads CASSFPGVNQPQHF. The CDR3 bases are TGTGCCAGCAGCTTTCCCGGGGTCAATCAGCCCCAGCATTTT.

The rearrangement links TRBV19 to TRBJ1-2, with 9 positions matching TRBD1. Germline CDR1 is LNHDA and CDR2 is SQIVND (reference sequence). The CDR3 covers 15 residues. With 5 bases clipped from V and 8 bases from J, the junction kept 12 bases outside the gene matches. CDR3 coding DNA: TGTGCCAGTAGTTCTTGGGACAGGGTAATCGGCGGCTACACCTTC. This translates into CASSSWDRVIGGYTF.

With regard to this clone: The sample carries other DNA sequences with the same CDR3. The V call is TRBV5-1, the J call TRBJ2-1; 10 bases agree with TRBD2. After removal of 3 bases from V and 5 bases from J, the junction contained 5 bases not matched to a gene. The germline CDR1 and CDR2 sequences are SGHRS and YFSETQ. The CDR3 is 15 amino acids. CDR3 amino acids: CASSWSGRGDNEQFF. CDR3 in DNA: TGCGCCAGCAGCTGGAGCGGGAGGGGCGACAATGAGCAGTTCTTC.

The chain combines TRBV27 with TRBJ1-5, with a tentative D call TRBD1 (5 bases). The CDR3 length is 13 residues. From germline, CDR1 is MNHEY and CDR2 SMNVEV (reference sequence). Between the trimmed V and J ends, which lost 5 bases and 6 bases, there was a span of 11 bases. CDR3 nucleotides: TGTGCCAGCAGTCCTCAGGGTGCTCAGCCCCAGCATTTT. Protein product: CASSPQGAQPQHF.

This sequence joins TRBV5-1 and TRBJ1-1; D unresolved. This CDR3 region has 11 residues. V was cut by 7 bases and J by 8 bases, with 12 bases left in between. CDR1 and CDR2 from the germline V gene are SGHRS and YFSETQ. The CDR3 spells CASQSEVEAFF. Written as DNA, the CDR3 is TGCGCCAGCCAGTCTGAAGTGGAAGCTTTCTTT.

The chain has TRBV4-1 and TRBJ1-2; D is possibly TRBD1 (6 bases). CDR3 length: 14 amino acids. The germline CDR1 and CDR2 sequences are MGHRA and YSYEKL. V was cut by 0 bases and J by 4 bases, with 9 bases left in between. The CDR3 region is CASSQDTGSYGYTF. The CDR3 DNA sequence: TGCGCCAGCAGCCAAGATACAGGGAGCTATGGCTACACCTTC.

V is TRBV19 and J is TRBJ1-5; TRBD1 is a possible D gene (5 bases). Germline V gives CDR1 LNHDA, CDR2 SQIVND (reference sequence). The CDR3 sequence is 15 residues long. Trimming took 5 bases from V and 3 from J, leaving 14 bases between them. The CDR3 DNA sequence: TGTGCCAGTAGTCGGGGGGAAAGGTCCAATCAGCCCCAGCATTTT. This translates into CASSRGERSNQPQHF.

This sequence joins TRBV18 and TRBJ1-6, with TRBD1 matching 8 bases. Trimming at V came to 3 bases and at J to 7 bases, leaving 2 bases not matched to a gene. Per germline, CDR1 KGHSH and CDR2 LQKENI. The CDR3 is 14 residues long. The DNA of the CDR3 is TGTGCCAGCTCACCCGACAGGGGAAATTCACCCCTCCACTTT. This encodes CASSPDRGNSPLHF.

This chain connects TRBV28 to TRBJ2-5; 10 nucleotides align to TRBD2. The CDR3 covers 16 residues. CDR1 MDHEN and CDR2 SYDVKM come from the germline V gene. J was trimmed by 2 bases and V by 4 bases; bases with no gene match: 7. DNA for the CDR3: TGTGCCAGCAGTTCAAGGACTAGCGGACTTCAAGAGACCCAGTACTTC. Encoded protein: CASSSRTSGLQETQYF.

The chain recombines TRBV18 with TRBJ2-7, with D perhaps matching TRBD2 (5 bases). V shed 0 bases and J shed 4 bases, with 13 bases lying between them. Germline V gives CDR1 KGHSH, CDR2 LQKENI. The CDR3 runs to 15 residues. This CDR3 is CASSPPGAQLYEQYF. DNA of the CDR3: TGTGCCAGCTCACCACCGGGAGCGCAATTGTACGAGCAGTACTTC.

This chain links TRBV2 with TRBJ1-2, with a possible D match to TRBD1 (5 bases). CDR3 length: 13 residues. The germline V gene has CDR1 SNHLY and CDR2 FYNNEI. Trimming pared 7 bases from V and 3 bases from J, leaving 12 bases between. Written as DNA, the CDR3 is TGTGCCAGCACCTCGACAGTGGACTATGGCTACACCTTC. Residues: CASTSTVDYGYTF.

This rearrangement joins TRBV12-5 to TRBJ2-1; weak D call: TRBD1 (6 bases). This CDR3 region has 13 residues. V shed 7 bases and J shed 2 bases, with 9 bases lying between them. Per the germline V gene, CDR1 is LGHNT and CDR2 is FRNRAP. DNA for the CDR3: TGTGCTAGTGCGAGGGGGACCTACAATGAGCAGTTCTTC. Translated, it gives CASARGTYNEQFF.

This chain uses TRBV7-3 with TRBJ1-1; D not certain. CDR1 and CDR2 (germline): SGHTA, FQGTGA. This CDR3 spans 13 amino acids. Trimming stripped 5 bases from V and 2 bases from J, with 9 bases between. The CDR3 DNA reads TGTGCCAGCAGCCCGGGTCCTAACACTGAAGCTTTCTTT. Protein sequence: CASSPGPNTEAFF.

The chain links TRBV27 to TRBJ1-5; 9 positions match TRBD1. CDR1 is MNHEY, CDR2 SMNVEV, per germline (reference sequence). The CDR3 runs to 13 residues. The V and J ends lost 8 bases and 4 bases, in that order; junction bases with no gene match: 3. CDR3 protein: CASSTGGNQPQHF. CDR3 nucleotide sequence: TGTGCCAGCTCGACAGGGGGAAATCAGCCCCAGCATTTT.

The chain combines TRBV6-5 with TRBJ2-1; tentative D call: TRBD2 (6 bases). The V gene lost 8 bases and the J gene lost 8 bases, with 19 bases spanning the gap. Germline V gene sequence: CDR1 MNHEY, CDR2 SVGAGI. There are 14 residues in the CDR3. This chain's CDR3 is CASQTGVGSYEQFF. In nucleotides, the CDR3 is TGTGCCAGCCAAACGGGAGTCGGCAGCTATGAGCAGTTCTTC.

The chain combines TRBV19 with TRBJ1-2, with D perhaps TRBD1 (6 bases). The CDR3 runs 15 residues. CDR1 LNHDA and CDR2 SQIVND come from the germline V gene (reference sequence). Trimming removed 8 bases at V and 2 bases at J, with 18 bases between. This chain's CDR3 is CASHQEGHFNYGYTF. CDR3 DNA sequence: TGTGCCAGTCACCAAGAGGGACACTTCAACTATGGCTACACCTTC.

V usage is TRBV5-1 and J usage is TRBJ1-1, with D unresolved. CDR1 and CDR2 from the germline V gene are SGHRS and YFSETQ. The V gene lost 4 bases and the J gene lost 1 base, with 14 bases spanning the gap. There are 15 residues in the CDR3. CDR3 amino acids: CASSPRASRNTEAFF. CDR3 in DNA: TGCGCCAGCAGCCCGAGGGCCTCACGGAACACTGAAGCTTTCTTT. Together with reference TRBV5-1 and TRBJ1-1, the CDR3 gives the full variable domain: KAGVTQTPRYLIKTRGQQVTLSCSPISGHRSVSWYQQTPGQGLQFLFEYFSETQRNKGNFPGRFSGRQFSNSRSEMNVSTLELGDSALYLCASSPRASRNTEAFFGQGTRLTVV.